One and the same sample provided the 21 T cell receptor beta chains below, sequenced in a study of early T cells in non-severe SARS-CoV-2 infection. MiXCR, run by TCRdb on the 5' RACE reads, gives a single entry per CDR3 protein. This table holds about 61,000 distinct CDR3 sequences, under 14% found once. Sequences were obtained from whole blood. These receptors were obtained from an adult who was a healthcare worker with PCR-confirmed SARS-CoV-2 infection or an uninfected control (not recorded which).

This chain links TRBV29-1 with TRBJ2-2; TRBD1 agrees at 8 bases. The CDR3 is 13 residues long. Germline lookup yields CDR1 SQVTM and CDR2 ANQGSEA. Trimming at V came to 7 bases and at J to 4 bases, leaving 5 bases not matched to a gene. CDR3 loop: CSADREGTGELFF. The CDR3 DNA follows: TGCAGCGCGGACAGGGAAGGCACCGGGGAGCTGTTTTTT.

This clonotype was counted ten times or more. V gene TRBV27 combines with J gene TRBJ1-2, with 9 bases fitting TRBD1. The germline V gene encodes CDR1 MNHEY and CDR2 SMNVEV (reference sequence). J was trimmed by 8 bases and V by 5 bases; bases with no gene match: 9. This CDR3 contains 14 residues. The CDR3 coding sequence is TGTGCCAGCAGTCAACCAGGACAGGGGACGGGCTACACCTTC. Protein sequence: CASSQPGQGTGYTF.

This chain joins TRBV10-2 and TRBJ2-7; tentatively, D is TRBD2 (6 bases). Looked up from germline, CDR1 is WSHSY and CDR2 is SAAADI. The CDR3 length is 13 residues. The V end was cut by 8 bases, the J end by 5 bases, with 16 bases between. The CDR3 nucleotides are TGCGCCAGCCGGGAGCCAGGGAGCCACGAGCAGTACTTC. This translates into CASREPGSHEQYF.

This clonotype came up a few times. The chain uses TRBV12-3 or TRBV12-4 and TRBJ2-3; TRBD2 aligns across 7 bases. V was pared by 5 bases and J by 1 base, with 6 bases of the junction left unmatched. The CDR3 covers 15 residues. CDR3: CASSKSGDRTDTQYF. The CDR3 DNA reads as TGTGCCAGCAGTAAAAGCGGGGACCGCACAGATACGCAGTATTTT.

This clonotype has a count of ten or more. This chain connects TRBV7-2 to TRBJ2-3; D perhaps matches TRBD1 (6 bases). Germline-derived CDR1 and CDR2 are SGHTA and FQGNSA. Trimming shortened V by 3 bases and J by 3 bases, and 10 bases separated the two germline ends. The CDR3 is 14 residues long. The CDR3 protein is CASSLGAWTDTQYF. The CDR3, as DNA: TGTGCCAGCAGCTTGGGGGCTTGGACAGATACGCAGTATTTT.

This clonotype appeared a single time. At one boundary the junction diverges from the germline segment, which might be a read error. The V and J genes are TRBV12-3 or TRBV12-4 and TRBJ1-5, with 9 bases identical to TRBD1. The CDR3 runs 14 residues. The CDR3 is CASSYTGGAGTQHF. The CDR3 region has the DNA TGCGCCAGCAGTTACACAGGGGGCGCCGGGACCCAGCATTTT.

A few counts support this clonotype. This chain connects TRBV18 to TRBJ2-4; D might be TRBD2 (5 bases). The CDR3 sequence is 17 residues long. The germline CDR1 and CDR2 sequences are KGHSH and LQKENI. The V gene lost 0 bases and the J gene lost 1 base, with 13 bases spanning the gap. CDR3 residues: CASSPPSGRDAKNIQYF. The CDR3 region has the DNA TGTGCCAGCTCACCACCGTCGGGAAGGGATGCCAAAAACATTCAGTACTTC.

This clonotype was detected many times. J is TRBJ2-3 and V is TRBV15; D is possibly TRBD1 or TRBD2 (6 bases each). Trimming shortened V by 1 base and J by 4 bases, and 12 bases separated the two germline ends. The germline V gene has CDR1 LNHNV and CDR2 YYDKDF (reference sequence). This CDR3 has 15 residues. The DNA for the CDR3 is TGTGCCACCAGCAGAGCGGGGGCGCACTCAGATACGCAGTATTTT. Protein: CATSRAGAHSDTQYF.

This clonotype was observed at least ten times. The rearrangement links TRBV6-2 or TRBV6-3 to TRBJ1-1; the D is unclear. In germline, CDR1 is MNHEY, CDR2 SVGEGT. The V end was cut by 0 bases, the J end by 7 bases, with 3 bases between. The CDR3 consists of 11 residues. CDR3 sequence reads: CASSYSHEAFF. The CDR3 DNA reads TGTGCCAGCAGTTACTCACATGAAGCTTTCTTT.

This clonotype was seen many times. This chain connects TRBV12-3 or TRBV12-4 to TRBJ2-5; 7 positions match TRBD2. Trimming took 6 bases from V and 5 from J; bases not matched to a gene: 6. CDR3 length: 13 amino acids. In nucleotides, the CDR3 is TGTGCCAGCAGGGGGGACTACCTGGAGACCCAGTACTTC. Amino acids: CASRGDYLETQYF.

There are a few counts of this clonotype. A read error may produce the germline difference seen at one junction end. This chain connects TRBV12-5 to TRBJ1-1; the match to TRBD1 covers 10 bases. The CDR3 has 14 amino acids. Germline V gene sequence: CDR1 LGHNT, CDR2 FRNRAP. The CDR3 DNA reads as TGTGCTTGTGGTTTGGGGACAGGGGTCACTGAAGCTTTCTTT. It codes for CACGLGTGVTEAFF.

This chain links TRBV21-1 with TRBJ2-7; the D segment call TRBD2 is taken from the table without a DNA check. TRBV21-1 is shown as a pseudogene. This CDR3 region has 14 residues. DNA of the CDR3: TGTGCCAGCCTACCCAGTCCCTCAATCCACGAGCAGTACTTC. Its protein product is CASLPSPSIHEQYF.

This clonotype was counted ten times or more. This rearrangement joins TRBV7-2 to TRBJ2-3, with 13 bases identical to TRBD2. The ends lost 4 bases at V and 4 bases at J; junction bases unmatched: 5. The CDR3 loop spans 16 amino acids. CDR1 and CDR2 (germline): SGHTA, FQGNSA. The CDR3 region is CASSSRTSGGADTQYF. Here the CDR3 DNA reads TGTGCCAGCAGCTCTCGGACTAGCGGGGGCGCAGATACGCAGTATTTT.

This clonotype was detected a few times. The genes are TRBV11-2 and TRBJ2-1; 8 bases are a match to TRBD2. V lost 6 bases, J lost 16 bases, and 8 bases stayed unmatched. Germline-derived CDR1 and CDR2 are SGHAT and FQNNGV. The CDR3 sequence is 11 residues long. CDR3 loop: CASSPGLVLFF. The CDR3 DNA is TGTGCCAGCAGTCCGGGACTAGTTCTCTTCTTC.

This clonotype has only a few counts. The chain has TRBV11-2 and TRBJ1-1; 9 bases match TRBD1. V lost 7 bases and J lost 1; bases outside the gene matches: 4. Germline V CDR1 and CDR2: SGHAT, FQNNGV. The CDR3 spans 14 residues. The CDR3 DNA sequence: TGTGCCAGCACCCGGGACAGGGCGAACACTGAAGCTTTCTTT. Its translation is CASTRDRANTEAFF.

This clonotype has a count of ten or more. The chain carries TRBV30 and TRBJ1-5, with D possibly being TRBD1 (5 bases). CDR1 and CDR2 (germline): GTSNPN, SVGIG (reference sequence). The CDR3 covers 14 residues. Between the trimmed V and J ends, which lost 3 bases and 9 bases, there was a span of 18 bases. Here the CDR3 reads CAWRTGGTGSPQHF. CDR3 in DNA: TGTGCCTGGAGGACCGGGGGGACCGGATCGCCCCAGCATTTT.

This clonotype was seen many times. V is TRBV4-1 and J is TRBJ2-5; D possibly matches TRBD1 or TRBD2 (5 bases each). V lost 4 bases, J lost 4 bases, and 16 bases lay in between. CDR3 length: 15 amino acids. The germline gives CDR1 MGHRA, CDR2 YSYEKL. Here the CDR3 DNA reads TGCGCCAGCAGCCGTCAATCCGGGACCTCAGAGACCCAGTACTTC. It translates to CASSRQSGTSETQYF.

The chain is built from TRBV7-9 and TRBJ2-1; TRBD2 might be the D (6 bases). The CDR3 spans 13 residues. CDR1 SEHNR and CDR2 FQNEAQ come from the germline V gene (reference sequence). The V and J ends lost 2 bases and 8 bases respectively, with 10 bases between them. The CDR3 bases are TGTGCCAGCAGCTTACGTTGGGGGGATGAGCAGTTCTTC. Translation gives CASSLRWGDEQFF.

Only a few counts were recorded for this clonotype. V is TRBV21-1 and J is TRBJ2-7; TRBD1 is taken as the D call from the table, unchecked against the DNA. TRBV21-1 is reported as a pseudogene. CDR3 length equals 16 residues. In DNA form, the CDR3 reads TGTGCCAGCAGCAAAGCGCATCGGGACAGATCCTACGAGCAGTACTTC. Protein: CASSKAHRDRSYEQYF.

This chain links TRBV29-1 with TRBJ2-3, with D perhaps matching TRBD1 (7 bases). V lost 6 bases and J lost 2, with 12 bases in between. Per germline, CDR1 SQVTM and CDR2 ANQGSEA. This CDR3 has 13 amino acids. As DNA, the CDR3 is TGCAGCGTGCGGGACAGAGTCACAGATACGCAGTATTTT. It translates to CSVRDRVTDTQYF.

This clonotype has a handful of counts. The CDR3 loop reads CASSQEGTGVEGNTIYF. CDR3 DNA sequence: TGCGCCAGCAGCCAAGAGGGGACAGGGGTAGAGGGAAACACCATATATTTT. The rearrangement uses TRBV4-3 and TRBJ1-3; 10 bases fit TRBD1. Germline V lookup: CDR1 LGHNA, CDR2 YSLEER. The length of the CDR3 is 17 residues. V trimming: 0 bases; J trimming: 4 bases; junction bases outside the gene matches: 6.